This T cell receptor (beta chain) was identified in a study of T cell responses to AZD1222 COVID-19 vaccine. Study-level findings and limits: Clonal diversity was possibly underestimated, and the donors were mostly white British, with more females. Spike-specific TCR repertoires showed rising breadth and depth after two AZD1222 doses.

Remarks on this clone: Its antigen is undetermined.

Using immunoSEQ multiplex PCR, the repertoire was profiled, and TCRdb retains in-frame clones only, with some absent. The table includes about 100,000 clones, over 75% detected once. Second-dose groups at about 4 or about 12 weeks were pooled. Germline V gene data show CDR1 as SGHDT and CDR2 as YYEEEE. This CDR3 is built from 13 residues. The V gene end was trimmed by 1 base and the J gene end by 4 bases; junction bases not matched to a gene: 0. The TCR originated in an adult who received the AZD1222 COVID-19 vaccine. This sample comprised peripheral blood, obtained 28 days after the second AZD1222 dose. The chain carries TRBV5-6 and TRBJ2-5; 8 bases agree with TRBD2. The CDR3 region is CASSLTSGETQYF. CDR3 DNA: TGTGCCAGCAGCTTGACTAGCGGAGAGACCCAGTACTTC.